This T cell receptor (beta chain) was sequenced in a study of blood T cell repertoires in COVID-19 (dated by TCRdb to about 2020). Concerning the study at large: Collaborator samples came from the United States, Italy and Spain and covered acute and convalescent phases of COVID-19. The material from the prospective study consisted of cDNA or gDNA derived from T cells, B-cell-depleted T cells, or PBMCs. The dataset comprised deeply sampled blood TCRbeta repertoires from subjects exposed to, actively infected with, or recovered from COVID-19. The repertoires were made available in a free public database intended to serve as a resource for research on the immune response to SARS-CoV-2. The samples were drawn from two sources: the first 160 participants of the ongoing ImmuneRACE study, and 1,000 to 1,500 subjects contributed by 6 global collaborators. Nearly every sample came with metadata listing a de-identified subject ID, COVID-19 status, age in years and sex. Where available, HLA class I and class II types were taken from metadata supplied by the sample provider and were not determined by assay-based typing. Overall study results and their limits: The quantity of clinical and demographic metadata differed by source and by participant and was supplied without curation.

TCRbeta CDR3 regions were amplified from genomic DNA using the immunoSEQ Assay, a bias-controlled multiplex PCR. The authors' pipeline ran thus. The number of nucleated cells in each sample was estimated from the amplification of reference gene primers within the assay. Sequence reads were collapsed and filtered to measure the absolute abundance of every unique TCRbeta CDR3 rearrangement. Productive Simpson clonality was computed per sample as the square root of Simpson's diversity index over productive rearrangements. This immuneACCESS table, as held by TCRdb, lists in-frame sequences with V and J called but not all clones. Of the missing ones, under half trace to an unresolved V gene in checked studies; the others have no known cause. The DNA gave D and trimming, while V, J and clone size come from that table. Here the sample has over 120,000 clones; about 79% occur a single time. Under 3% of the sample is in the top ten clones.

A note on this clone: The specificity of this receptor is unknown. Per-base quality was not reported, and no clone a single base away is much larger than it.

Participants in the prospective study were enrolled through a virtual design, were aged about 18 to 89 years, and lived in fewer than 30 United States geographic areas. In the prospective study, cohorts were assigned on the basis of participant-reported clinical history obtained from a screening survey and a study questionnaire. For ImmuneRACE Cohort 3, a participant was defined as recovered based on two consecutive negative NP/OP PCR tests, clearance by a healthcare professional, or resolution of symptoms. In the prospective study, mobile phlebotomists collected whole blood, serum and a nasopharyngeal or oropharyngeal swab from each participant. Prospective study participants could optionally give additional blood draws and questionnaires over an approximately 2-month period. Blood samples from the prospective study were shipped frozen or at room temperature prior to DNA extraction. According to the germline V gene (reference sequence), CDR1 reads LNHDA and CDR2 reads SQIVND. After removal of 7 bases from V and 4 bases from J, the junction retains 7 bases not matched to a gene. Taken from cysteine to phenylalanine, the CDR3 has 14 residues. Of all the DNA, just the CDR3 is kept, 42 bases in frame from base 1.

This TCR came from a woman between 50 and 59 years old who had recovered from COVID-19. The rearranged chain carries TRBV19 and TRBJ1-2, with 9 central nucleotides matching TRBD1. Specimen: PBMCs or T cells enriched from blood (not recorded which). The DNA is TGTGCCAGTAATAGACAGGGGGTCCTCTATGGCTACACCTTC. The encoded protein is CASNRQGVLYGYTF.